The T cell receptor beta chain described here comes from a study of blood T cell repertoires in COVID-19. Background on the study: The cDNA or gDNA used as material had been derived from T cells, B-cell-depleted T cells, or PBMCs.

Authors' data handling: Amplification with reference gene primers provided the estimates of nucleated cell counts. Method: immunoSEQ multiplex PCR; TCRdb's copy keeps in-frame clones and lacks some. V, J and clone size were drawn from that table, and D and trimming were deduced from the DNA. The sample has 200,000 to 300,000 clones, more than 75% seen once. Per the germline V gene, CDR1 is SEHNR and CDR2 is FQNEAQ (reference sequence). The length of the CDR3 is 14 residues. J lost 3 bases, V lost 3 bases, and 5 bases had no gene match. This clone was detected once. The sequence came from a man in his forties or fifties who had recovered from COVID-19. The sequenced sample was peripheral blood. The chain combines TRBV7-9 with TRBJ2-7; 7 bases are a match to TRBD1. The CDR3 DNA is TGTGCCAGCAGCTTCGACAGGGAACTCTACGAGCAGTACTTC. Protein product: CASSFDRELYEQYF.